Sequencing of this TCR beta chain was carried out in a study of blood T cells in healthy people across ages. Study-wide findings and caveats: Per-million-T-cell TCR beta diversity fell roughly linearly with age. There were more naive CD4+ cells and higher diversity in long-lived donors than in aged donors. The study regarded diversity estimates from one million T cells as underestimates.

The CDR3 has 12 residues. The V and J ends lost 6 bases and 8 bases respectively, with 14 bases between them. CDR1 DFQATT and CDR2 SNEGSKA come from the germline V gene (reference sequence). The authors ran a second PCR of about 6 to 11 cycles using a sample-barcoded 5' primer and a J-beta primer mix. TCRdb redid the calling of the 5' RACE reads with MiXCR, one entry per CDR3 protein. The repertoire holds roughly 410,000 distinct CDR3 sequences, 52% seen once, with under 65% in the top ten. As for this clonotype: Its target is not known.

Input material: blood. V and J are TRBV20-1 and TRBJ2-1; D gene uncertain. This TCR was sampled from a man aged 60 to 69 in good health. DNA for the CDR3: TGCAGTGCGGCCCGGGTGAGCCATGAGCAGTTCTTC. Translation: CSAARVSHEQFF.